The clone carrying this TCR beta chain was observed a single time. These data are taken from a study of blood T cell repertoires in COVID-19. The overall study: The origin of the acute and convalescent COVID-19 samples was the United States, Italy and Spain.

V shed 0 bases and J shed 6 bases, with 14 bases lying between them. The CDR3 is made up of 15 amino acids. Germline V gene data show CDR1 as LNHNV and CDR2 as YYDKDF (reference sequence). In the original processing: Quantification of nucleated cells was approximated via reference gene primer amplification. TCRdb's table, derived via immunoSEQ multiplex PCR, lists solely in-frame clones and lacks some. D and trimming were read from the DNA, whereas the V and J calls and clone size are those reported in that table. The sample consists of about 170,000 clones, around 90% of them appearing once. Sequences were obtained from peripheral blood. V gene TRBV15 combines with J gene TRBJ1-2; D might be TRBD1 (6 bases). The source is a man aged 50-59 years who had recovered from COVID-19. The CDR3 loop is CATSREVRGGHGYTF. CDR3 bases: TGTGCCACCAGCAGAGAGGTCAGGGGTGGTCATGGCTACACCTTC.